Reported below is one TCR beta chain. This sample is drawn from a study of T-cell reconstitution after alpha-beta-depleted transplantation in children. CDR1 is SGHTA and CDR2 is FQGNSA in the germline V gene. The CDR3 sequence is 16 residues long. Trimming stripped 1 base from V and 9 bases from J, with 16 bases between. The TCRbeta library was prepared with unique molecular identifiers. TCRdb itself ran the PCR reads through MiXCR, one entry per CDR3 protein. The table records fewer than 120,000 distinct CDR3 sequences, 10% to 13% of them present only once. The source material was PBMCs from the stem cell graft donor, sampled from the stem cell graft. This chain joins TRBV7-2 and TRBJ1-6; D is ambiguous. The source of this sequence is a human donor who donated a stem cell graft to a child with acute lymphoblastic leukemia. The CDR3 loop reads CASSLELIGRLSPLHF. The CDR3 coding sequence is TGTGCCAGCAGCTTAGAATTGATTGGACGGCTTTCACCCCTCCACTTT.